This T cell receptor (beta chain) was found in a study of TIL therapy for anti-PD-1-resistant metastatic lung cancer. Noted time point: pre-treatment sample, taken before nivolumab and TIL therapy. Tumor tissue came from excised metastases, mostly pleural nodules or supraclavicular lymph nodes. Sequencing used immunoSEQ v3. Using immunoSEQ multiplex PCR, the repertoire was profiled, and TCRdb retains in-frame clones only, with some absent. This sample has about 50,000 clones; less than 85% occur once, and the top ten carry less than 6.5%. Between the trimmed V and J ends, which lost 6 bases and 8 bases, there was a span of 13 bases. This CDR3 has 13 amino acids. From germline, CDR1 is MDHEN and CDR2 SYDVKM.

The chain recombines TRBV28 with TRBJ1-4; D call uncertain. This specimen was tumor tissue, taken at baseline. The receptor was isolated from a person aged 25 to 79 with non-small cell lung cancer. CDR3 sequence: CASRMGVGEKLFF. CDR3 sequence (DNA): TGTGCCAGCAGGATGGGCGTGGGAGAAAAACTGTTTTTT.